The table lists the clone carrying this T cell receptor beta chain with many counts. The antigen remains undetermined. Semi-nested PCR with Nested Universal Primer A followed constant-region reverse priming of full-length variable regions. MiXCR was run by TCRdb on the 5' RACE reads, yielding one entry per CDR3 protein. Of about 50,000 distinct CDR3 sequences in the sample, around 28% were seen once. Per germline, CDR1 MNHEY and CDR2 SVGAGI. The CDR3 runs to 15 residues. V lost 5 bases, J lost 4 bases, and 7 bases stayed unmatched. Study observations and caveats: Tumor Treg TCRs overlapped most with tumor naive CD4+ cells.

The sequence derives from a female donor with breast cancer. Sequencing was carried out using naive CD4+ T cells sorted from blood. Subset of the sample: naive CD4+ T cells, CD4+CD45RA+CD25-. The chain has TRBV6-5 and TRBJ2-3, with 9 nucleotides matching TRBD2. The CDR3 region is CASSPSGKGADTQYF. DNA for the CDR3: TGTGCCAGCAGTCCTAGCGGGAAAGGGGCAGATACGCAGTATTTT.